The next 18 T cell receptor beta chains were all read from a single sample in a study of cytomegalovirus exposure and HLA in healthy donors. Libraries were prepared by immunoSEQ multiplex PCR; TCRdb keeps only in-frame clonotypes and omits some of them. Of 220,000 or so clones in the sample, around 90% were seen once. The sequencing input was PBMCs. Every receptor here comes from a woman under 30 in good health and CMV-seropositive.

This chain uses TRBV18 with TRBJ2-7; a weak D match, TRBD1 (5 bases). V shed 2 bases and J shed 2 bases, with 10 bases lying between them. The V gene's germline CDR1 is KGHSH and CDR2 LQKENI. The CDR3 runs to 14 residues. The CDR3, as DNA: TGTGCCAGCTCACCATCAGGGCGGCCCTACGAGCAGTACTTC. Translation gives CASSPSGRPYEQYF.

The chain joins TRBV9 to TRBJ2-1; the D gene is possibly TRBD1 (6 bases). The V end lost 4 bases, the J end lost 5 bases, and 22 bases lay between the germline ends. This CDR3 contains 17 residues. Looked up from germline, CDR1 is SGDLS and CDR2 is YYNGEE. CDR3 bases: TGTGCCAGCAGCCTTCCTGAGGGGGTCCTAACCGACAATGAGCAGTTCTTC. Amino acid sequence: CASSLPEGVLTDNEQFF.

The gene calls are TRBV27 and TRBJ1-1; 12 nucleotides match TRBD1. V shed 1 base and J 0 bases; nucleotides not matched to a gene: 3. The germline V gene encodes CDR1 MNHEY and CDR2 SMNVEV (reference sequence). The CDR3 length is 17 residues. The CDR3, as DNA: TGTGCCAGCAGTTTATTAGGGACAGGGGGCATGAACACTGAAGCTTTCTTT. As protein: CASSLLGTGGMNTEAFF.

CDR3 sequence reads: CAIGTVNGYTF. In DNA form, the CDR3 reads TGTGCCATCGGGACAGTGAATGGCTACACCTTC. The chain uses TRBV10-3 and TRBJ1-2, with TRBD1 matching over 7 bases. J lost 6 bases, V lost 8 bases, and 3 bases had no gene match. CDR1 is ENHRY and CDR2 is SYGVKD in the germline V gene. This CDR3 has 11 residues.

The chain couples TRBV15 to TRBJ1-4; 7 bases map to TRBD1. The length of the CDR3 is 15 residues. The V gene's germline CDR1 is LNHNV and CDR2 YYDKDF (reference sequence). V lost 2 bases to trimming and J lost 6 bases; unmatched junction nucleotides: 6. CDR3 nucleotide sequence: TGTGCCACCAGCAGAAACAGGGGAACCGATGAAAAACTGTTTTTT. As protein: CATSRNRGTDEKLFF.

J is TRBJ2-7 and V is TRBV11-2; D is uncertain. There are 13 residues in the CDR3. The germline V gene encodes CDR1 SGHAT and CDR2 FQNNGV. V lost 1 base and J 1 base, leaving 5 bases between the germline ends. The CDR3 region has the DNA TGTGCCAGCAGCTTAGGCGCATCCTACGAGCAGTACTTC. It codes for CASSLGASYEQYF.

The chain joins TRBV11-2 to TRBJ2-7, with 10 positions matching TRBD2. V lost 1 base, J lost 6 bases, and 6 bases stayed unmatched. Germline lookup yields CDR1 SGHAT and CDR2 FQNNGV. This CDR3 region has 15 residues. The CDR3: CASSLGGSGRFEQYF. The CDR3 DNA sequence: TGTGCCAGCAGCTTAGGGGGTAGCGGGAGGTTCGAGCAGTACTTC.

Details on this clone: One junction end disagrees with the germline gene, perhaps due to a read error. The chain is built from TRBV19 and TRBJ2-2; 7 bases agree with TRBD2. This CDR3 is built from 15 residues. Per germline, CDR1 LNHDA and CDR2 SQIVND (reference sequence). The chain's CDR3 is CASSIGVAGAGELFF. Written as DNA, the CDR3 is TGTGCCAGTAGCATAGGGGTGGCGGGAGCCGGGGAGCTGTTTTTT.

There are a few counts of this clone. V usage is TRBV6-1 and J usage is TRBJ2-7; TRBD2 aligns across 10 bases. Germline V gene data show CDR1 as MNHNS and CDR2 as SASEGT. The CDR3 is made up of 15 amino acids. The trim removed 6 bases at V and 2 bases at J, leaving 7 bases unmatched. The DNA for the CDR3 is TGTGCCAGCAGCGTTGGACTAGCGGAGCCCTACGAGCAGTACTTC. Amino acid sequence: CASSVGLAEPYEQYF.

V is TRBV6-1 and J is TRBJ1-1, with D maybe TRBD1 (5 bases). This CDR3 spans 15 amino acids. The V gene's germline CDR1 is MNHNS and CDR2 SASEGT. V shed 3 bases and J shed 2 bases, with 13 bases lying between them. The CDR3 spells CASSDVGGGNTEAFF. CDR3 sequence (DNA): TGTGCCAGCAGTGACGTGGGGGGGGGAAACACTGAAGCTTTCTTT.

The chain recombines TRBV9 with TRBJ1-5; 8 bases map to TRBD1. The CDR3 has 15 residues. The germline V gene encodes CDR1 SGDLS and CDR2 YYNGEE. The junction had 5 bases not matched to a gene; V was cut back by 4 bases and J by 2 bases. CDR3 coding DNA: TGTGCCAGCAGCTCGGACAGGGATGGCAATCAGCCCCAGCATTTT. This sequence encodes CASSSDRDGNQPQHF.

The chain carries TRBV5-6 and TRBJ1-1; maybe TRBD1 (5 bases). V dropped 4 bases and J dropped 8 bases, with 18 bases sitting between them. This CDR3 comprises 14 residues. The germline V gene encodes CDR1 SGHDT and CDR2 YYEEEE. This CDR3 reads CASSREGEGQEAFF. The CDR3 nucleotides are TGTGCCAGCAGCCGCGAAGGGGAGGGTCAAGAAGCTTTCTTT.

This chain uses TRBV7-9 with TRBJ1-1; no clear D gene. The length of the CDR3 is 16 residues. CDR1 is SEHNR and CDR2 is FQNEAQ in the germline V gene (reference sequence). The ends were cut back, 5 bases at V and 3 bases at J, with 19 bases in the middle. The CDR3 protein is CASSQGGGVKHTEAFF. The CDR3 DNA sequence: TGTGCCAGCAGCCAAGGAGGCGGGGTTAAGCACACTGAAGCTTTCTTT.

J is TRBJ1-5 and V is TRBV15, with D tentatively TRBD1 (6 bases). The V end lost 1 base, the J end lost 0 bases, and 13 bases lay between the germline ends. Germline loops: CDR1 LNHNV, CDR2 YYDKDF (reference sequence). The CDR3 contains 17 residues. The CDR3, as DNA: TGTGCCACCAGCAGAGGCCGACAGGTCCTTAGCAATCAGCCCCAGCATTTT. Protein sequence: CATSRGRQVLSNQPQHF.

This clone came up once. The CDR3, as DNA: TGTGCCAGCTCTTCCTCAGGACTCACCTACGAGCAGTACTTC. Translating it yields CASSSSGLTYEQYF. This rearrangement joins TRBV18 to TRBJ2-7, with a possible D match to TRBD2 (5 bases). Trimming cost V 6 bases and J 2 bases, with 14 bases left between them. This CDR3 has 14 amino acids. Germline V gene data show CDR1 as KGHSH and CDR2 as LQKENI. Full variable domain (outside the CDR3, taken from reference TRBV18 and TRBJ2-7): NAGVMQNPRHLVRRRGQEARLRCSPMKGHSHVYWYRQLPEEGLKFMVYLQKENIIDESGMPKERFSAEFPKEGPSILRIQQVVRGDSAAYFCASSSSGLTYEQYFGPGTRLTVT.

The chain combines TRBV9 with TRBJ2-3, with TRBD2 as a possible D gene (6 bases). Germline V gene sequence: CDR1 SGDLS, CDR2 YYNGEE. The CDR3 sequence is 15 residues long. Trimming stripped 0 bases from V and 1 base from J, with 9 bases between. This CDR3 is CASSVVASGTDTQYF. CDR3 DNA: TGTGCCAGCAGCGTAGTGGCTAGCGGCACAGATACGCAGTATTTT.

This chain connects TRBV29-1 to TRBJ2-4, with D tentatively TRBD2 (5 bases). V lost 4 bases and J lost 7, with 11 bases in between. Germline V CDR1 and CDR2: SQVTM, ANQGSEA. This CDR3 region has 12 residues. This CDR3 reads CSVVNLANIQYF. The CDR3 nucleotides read TGCAGCGTTGTAAATCTAGCCAACATTCAGTACTTC.

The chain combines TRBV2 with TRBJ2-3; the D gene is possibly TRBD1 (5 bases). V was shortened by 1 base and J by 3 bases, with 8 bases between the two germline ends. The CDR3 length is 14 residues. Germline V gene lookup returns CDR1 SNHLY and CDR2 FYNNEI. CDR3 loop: CASSEDRGTDTQYF. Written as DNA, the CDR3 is TGTGCCAGCAGTGAAGATAGGGGTACAGATACGCAGTATTTT.